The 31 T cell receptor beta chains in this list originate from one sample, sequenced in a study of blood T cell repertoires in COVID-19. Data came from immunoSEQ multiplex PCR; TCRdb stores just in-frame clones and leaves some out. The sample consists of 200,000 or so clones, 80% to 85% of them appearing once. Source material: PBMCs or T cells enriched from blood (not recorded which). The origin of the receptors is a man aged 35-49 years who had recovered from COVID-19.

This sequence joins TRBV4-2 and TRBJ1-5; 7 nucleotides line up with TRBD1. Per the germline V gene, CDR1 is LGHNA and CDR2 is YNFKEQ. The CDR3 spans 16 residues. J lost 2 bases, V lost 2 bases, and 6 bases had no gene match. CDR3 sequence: CASSQRPDRGNQPQHF. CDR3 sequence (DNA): TGTGCCAGCAGCCAACGACCCGACAGGGGCAATCAGCCCCAGCATTTT.

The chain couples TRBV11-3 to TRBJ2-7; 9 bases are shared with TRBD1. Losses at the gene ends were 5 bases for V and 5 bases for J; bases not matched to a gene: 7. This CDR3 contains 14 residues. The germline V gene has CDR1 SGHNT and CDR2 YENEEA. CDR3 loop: CASSLGGQGNEQYF. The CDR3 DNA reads TGTGCCAGCAGCCTGGGAGGACAGGGGAACGAGCAGTACTTC.

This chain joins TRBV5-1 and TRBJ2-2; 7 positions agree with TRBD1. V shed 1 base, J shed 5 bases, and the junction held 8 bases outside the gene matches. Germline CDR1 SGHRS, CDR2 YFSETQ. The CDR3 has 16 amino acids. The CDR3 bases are TGCGCCAGCAGCTTGACCCAGACAGGGCGAACCGGGGAGCTGTTTTTT. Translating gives CASSLTQTGRTGELFF.

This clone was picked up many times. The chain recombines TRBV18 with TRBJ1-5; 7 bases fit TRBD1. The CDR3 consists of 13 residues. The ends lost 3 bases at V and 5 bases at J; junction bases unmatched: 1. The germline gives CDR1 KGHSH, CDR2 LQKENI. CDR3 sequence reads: CASSPGQHQPQHF. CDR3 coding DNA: TGTGCCAGCTCACCGGGACAGCATCAGCCCCAGCATTTT.

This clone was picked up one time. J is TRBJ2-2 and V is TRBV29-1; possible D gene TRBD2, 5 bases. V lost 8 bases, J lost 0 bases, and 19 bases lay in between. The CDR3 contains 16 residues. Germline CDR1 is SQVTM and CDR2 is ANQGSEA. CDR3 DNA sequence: TGCAGCTCAACTCGCCCGCGAGGGACGAACACCGGGGAGCTGTTTTTT. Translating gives CSSTRPRGTNTGELFF.

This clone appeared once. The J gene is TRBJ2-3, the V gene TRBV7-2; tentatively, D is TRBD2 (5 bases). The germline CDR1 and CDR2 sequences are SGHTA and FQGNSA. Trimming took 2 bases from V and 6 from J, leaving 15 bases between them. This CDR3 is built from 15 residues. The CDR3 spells CASSLFGLPGDTQYF. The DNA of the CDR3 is TGTGCCAGCAGCTTATTCGGCCTGCCGGGGGATACGCAGTATTTT. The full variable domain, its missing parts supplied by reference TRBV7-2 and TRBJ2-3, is GAGVSQSPSNKVTEKGKDVELRCDPISGHTALYWYRQSLGQGLEFLIYFQGNSAPDKSGLPSDRFSAERTGGSVSTLTIQRTQQEDSAVYLCASSLFGLPGDTQYFGPGTRLTVL.

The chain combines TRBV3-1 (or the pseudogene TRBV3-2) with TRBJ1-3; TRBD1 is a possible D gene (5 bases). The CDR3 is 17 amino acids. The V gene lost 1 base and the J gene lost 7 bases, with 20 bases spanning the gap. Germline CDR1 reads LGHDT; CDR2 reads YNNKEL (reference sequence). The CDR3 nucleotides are TGTGCCAGCAGCCAAGTCTTGCGGCAAGCCCGGGGGAACACCATATATTTT. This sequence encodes CASSQVLRQARGNTIYF.

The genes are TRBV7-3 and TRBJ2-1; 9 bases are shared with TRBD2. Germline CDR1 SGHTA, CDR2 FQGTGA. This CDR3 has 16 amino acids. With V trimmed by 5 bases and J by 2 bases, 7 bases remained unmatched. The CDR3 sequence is CASSLQGGGAYNEQFF. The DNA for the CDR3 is TGTGCCAGCAGCCTCCAAGGCGGGGGGGCCTACAATGAGCAGTTCTTC. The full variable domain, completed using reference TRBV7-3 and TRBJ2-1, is GAGVSQTPSNKVTEKGKYVELRCDPISGHTALYWYRQSLGQGPEFLIYFQGTGAADDSGLPNDRFFAVRPEGSVSTLKIQRTERGDSAVYLCASSLQGGGAYNEQFFGPGTRLTVL.

CDR3: CASSYDRRKRGNIQYF. In nucleotides, the CDR3 is TGTGCCAGCAGTTACGATCGTCGAAAAAGGGGAAACATTCAGTACTTC. The V and J genes are TRBV6-2 or TRBV6-3 and TRBJ2-4; TRBD1 might be the D (5 bases). CDR1 is MNHEY and CDR2 is SVGEGT in the germline V gene. Trimming removed 2 bases from V and 6 bases from J, with 17 bases in between. There are 16 residues in the CDR3.

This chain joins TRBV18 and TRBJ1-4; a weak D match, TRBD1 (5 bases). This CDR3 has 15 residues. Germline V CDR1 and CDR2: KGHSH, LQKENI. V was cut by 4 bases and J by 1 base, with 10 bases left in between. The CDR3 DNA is TGTGCCAGCTCACTGACGGGGGGAACTAATGAAAAACTGTTTTTT. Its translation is CASSLTGGTNEKLFF. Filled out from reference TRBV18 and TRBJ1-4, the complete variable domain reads NAGVMQNPRHLVRRRGQEARLRCSPMKGHSHVYWYRQLPEEGLKFMVYLQKENIIDESGMPKERFSAEFPKEGPSILRIQQVVRGDSAAYFCASSLTGGTNEKLFFGSGTQLSVL.

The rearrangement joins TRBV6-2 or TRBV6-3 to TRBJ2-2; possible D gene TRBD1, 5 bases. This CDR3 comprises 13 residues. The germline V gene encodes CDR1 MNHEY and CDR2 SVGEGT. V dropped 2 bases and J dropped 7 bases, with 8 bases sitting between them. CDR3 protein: CASSYQGNGELFF. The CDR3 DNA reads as TGTGCCAGCAGTTACCAGGGAAACGGGGAGCTGTTTTTT.

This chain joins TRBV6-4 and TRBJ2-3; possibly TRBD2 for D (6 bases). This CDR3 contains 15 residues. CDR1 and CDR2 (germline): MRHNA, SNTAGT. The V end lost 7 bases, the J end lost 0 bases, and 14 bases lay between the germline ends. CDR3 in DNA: TGTGCCAGCAAAGCGGGCGAGGCTAGCACAGATACGCAGTATTTT. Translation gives CASKAGEASTDTQYF.

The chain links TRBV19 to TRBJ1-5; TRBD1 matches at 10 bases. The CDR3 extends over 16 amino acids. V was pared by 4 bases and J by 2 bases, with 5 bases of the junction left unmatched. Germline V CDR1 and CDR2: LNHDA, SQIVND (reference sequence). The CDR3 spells CASSKTGGEGNQPQHF. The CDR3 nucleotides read TGTGCCAGTAGTAAGACAGGGGGCGAAGGCAATCAGCCCCAGCATTTT.

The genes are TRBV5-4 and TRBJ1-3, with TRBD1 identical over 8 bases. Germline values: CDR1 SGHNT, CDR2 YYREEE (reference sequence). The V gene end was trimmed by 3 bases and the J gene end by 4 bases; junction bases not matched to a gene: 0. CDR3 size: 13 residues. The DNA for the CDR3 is TGTGCCAGCAGCTACAGGGGGGGAAACACCATATATTTT. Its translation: CASSYRGGNTIYF.

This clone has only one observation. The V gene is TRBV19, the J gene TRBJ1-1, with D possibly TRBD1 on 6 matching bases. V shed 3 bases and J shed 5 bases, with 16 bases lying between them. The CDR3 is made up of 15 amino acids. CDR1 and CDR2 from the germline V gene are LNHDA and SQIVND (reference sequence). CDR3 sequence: CASSMGAGLGTEAFF. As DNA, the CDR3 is TGTGCCAGTAGTATGGGGGCAGGGCTGGGAACTGAAGCTTTCTTT.

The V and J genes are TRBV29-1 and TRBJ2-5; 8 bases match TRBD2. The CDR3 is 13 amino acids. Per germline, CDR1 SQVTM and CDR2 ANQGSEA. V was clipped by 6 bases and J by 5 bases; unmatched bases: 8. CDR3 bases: TGCAGCGTCCTCATAGCGGGGTTGGAGACCCAGTACTTC. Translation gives CSVLIAGLETQYF. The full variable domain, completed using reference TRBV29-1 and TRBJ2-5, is SAVISQKPSRDICQRGTSLTIQCQVDSQVTMMFWYRQQPGQSLTLIATANQGSEATYESGFVIDKFPISRPNLTFSTLTVSNMSPEDSSIYLCSVLIAGLETQYFGPGTRLLVL.

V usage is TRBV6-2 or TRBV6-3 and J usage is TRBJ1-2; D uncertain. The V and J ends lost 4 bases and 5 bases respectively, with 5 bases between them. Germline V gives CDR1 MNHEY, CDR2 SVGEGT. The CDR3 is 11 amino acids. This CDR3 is CASSFRYGYTF. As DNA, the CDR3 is TGTGCCAGCAGTTTCCGGTATGGCTACACCTTC.

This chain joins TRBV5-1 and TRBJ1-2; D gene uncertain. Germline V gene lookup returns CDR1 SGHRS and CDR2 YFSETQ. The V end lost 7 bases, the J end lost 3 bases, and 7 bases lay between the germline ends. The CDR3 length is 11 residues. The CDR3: CASGGDYGYTF. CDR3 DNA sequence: TGCGCCAGCGGAGGAGACTATGGCTACACCTTC.

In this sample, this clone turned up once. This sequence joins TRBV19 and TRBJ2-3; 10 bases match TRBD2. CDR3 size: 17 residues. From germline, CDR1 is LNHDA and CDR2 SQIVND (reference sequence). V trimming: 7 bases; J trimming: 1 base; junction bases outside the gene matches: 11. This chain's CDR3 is CASIPRSGGAGTDTQYF. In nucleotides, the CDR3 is TGTGCCAGTATCCCTCGGAGCGGGGGGGCCGGCACAGATACGCAGTATTTT.

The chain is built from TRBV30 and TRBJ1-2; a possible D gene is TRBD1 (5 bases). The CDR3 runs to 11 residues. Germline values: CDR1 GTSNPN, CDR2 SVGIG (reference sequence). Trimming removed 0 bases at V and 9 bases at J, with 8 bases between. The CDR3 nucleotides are TGTGCCTGGAGTGTGGGGCGAAGCTACACCTTC. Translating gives CAWSVGRSYTF.

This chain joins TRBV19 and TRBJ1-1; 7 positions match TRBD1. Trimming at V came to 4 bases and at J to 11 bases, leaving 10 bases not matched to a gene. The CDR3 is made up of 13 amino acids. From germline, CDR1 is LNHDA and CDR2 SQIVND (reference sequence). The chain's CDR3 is CASSTGRGYPAFF. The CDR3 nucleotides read TGTGCCAGTAGTACGGGCAGGGGGTATCCGGCTTTCTTT.

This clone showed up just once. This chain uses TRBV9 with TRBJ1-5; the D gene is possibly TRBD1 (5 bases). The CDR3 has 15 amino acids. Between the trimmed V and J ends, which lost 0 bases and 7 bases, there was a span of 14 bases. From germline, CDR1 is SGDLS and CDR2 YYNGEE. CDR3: CASSVEGTRGQPQHF. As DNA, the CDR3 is TGTGCCAGCAGCGTAGAGGGGACTAGGGGCCAGCCCCAGCATTTT.

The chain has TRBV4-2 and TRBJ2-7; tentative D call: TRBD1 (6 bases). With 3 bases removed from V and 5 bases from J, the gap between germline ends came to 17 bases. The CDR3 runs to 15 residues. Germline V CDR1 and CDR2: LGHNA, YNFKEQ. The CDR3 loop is CASSHAPSGDNEQYF. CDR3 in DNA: TGTGCCAGCAGCCACGCCCCGTCAGGGGACAACGAGCAGTACTTC.

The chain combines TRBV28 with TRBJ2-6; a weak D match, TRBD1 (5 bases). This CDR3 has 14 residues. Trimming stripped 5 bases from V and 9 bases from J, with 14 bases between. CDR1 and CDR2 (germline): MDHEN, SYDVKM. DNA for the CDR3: TGTGCCAGCAGTCCAGGGTCTCGTAACAACGTCCTGACTTTC. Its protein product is CASSPGSRNNVLTF.

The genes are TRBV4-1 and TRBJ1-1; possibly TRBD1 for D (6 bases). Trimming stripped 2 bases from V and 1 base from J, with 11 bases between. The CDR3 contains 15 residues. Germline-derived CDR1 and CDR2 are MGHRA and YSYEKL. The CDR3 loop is CASSQPGQPNTEAFF. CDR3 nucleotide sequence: TGCGCCAGCAGCCAACCCGGACAGCCGAACACTGAAGCTTTCTTT.

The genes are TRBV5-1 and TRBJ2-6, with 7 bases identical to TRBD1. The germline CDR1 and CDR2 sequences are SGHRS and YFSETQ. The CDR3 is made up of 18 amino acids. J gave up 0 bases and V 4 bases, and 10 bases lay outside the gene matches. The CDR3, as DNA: TGCGCCAGCAGCCCTACAGGGGCCCCCCTCTCTGGGGCCAACGTCCTGACTTTC. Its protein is CASSPTGAPLSGANVLTF.

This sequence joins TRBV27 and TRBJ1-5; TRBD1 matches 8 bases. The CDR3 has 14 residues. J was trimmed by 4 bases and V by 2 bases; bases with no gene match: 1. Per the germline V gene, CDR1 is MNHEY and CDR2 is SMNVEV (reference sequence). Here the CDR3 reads CASSLDRGNQPQHF. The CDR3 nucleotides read TGTGCCAGCAGTTTAGACAGGGGTAATCAGCCCCAGCATTTT.

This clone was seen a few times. CDR3 in DNA: TGTGCCAGCAGCCAAGTGGGGGGATTGCAGTACTTC. Protein product: CASSQVGGLQYF. The V call is TRBV3-1 (or the pseudogene TRBV3-2), the J call TRBJ2-7; possibly TRBD2 for D (6 bases). The germline V and J ends were trimmed by 1 base and 9 bases, with 10 bases remaining between them. The CDR3 sequence is 12 residues long. The germline V gene has CDR1 LGHDT and CDR2 YNNKEL (reference sequence).

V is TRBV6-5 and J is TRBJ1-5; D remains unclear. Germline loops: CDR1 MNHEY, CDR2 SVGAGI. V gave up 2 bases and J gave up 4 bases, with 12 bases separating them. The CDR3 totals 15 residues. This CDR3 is CASSYTYPGNQPQHF. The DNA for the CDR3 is TGTGCCAGCAGTTACACCTACCCCGGGAATCAGCCCCAGCATTTT.

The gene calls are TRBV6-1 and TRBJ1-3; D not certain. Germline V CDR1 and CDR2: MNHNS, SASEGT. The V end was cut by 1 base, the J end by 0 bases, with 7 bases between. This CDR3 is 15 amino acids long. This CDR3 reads CASSEGYSSGNTIYF. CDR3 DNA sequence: TGTGCCAGCAGTGAAGGTTACAGCTCTGGAAACACCATATATTTT.

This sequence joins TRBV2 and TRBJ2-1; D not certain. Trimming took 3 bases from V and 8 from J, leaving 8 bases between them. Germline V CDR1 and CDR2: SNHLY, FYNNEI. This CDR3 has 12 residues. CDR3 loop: CASSDLAYEQFF. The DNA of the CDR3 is TGTGCCAGCAGTGATCTGGCTTATGAGCAGTTCTTC.